Below, 2 T cell receptor beta chains from the same sample are listed, as sequenced in a study of beta chain features in type 1 diabetes. Sequenced material consisted of expressed TCRB transcripts (all of the isolated RNA was reverse transcribed). Produced via immunoSEQ multiplex PCR; TCRdb's table is partial and in-frame only. The table lists 300,000 or so clones, around 7.6% of them singletons. Material for sequencing was central memory CD4+ T cells from blood. Every receptor here comes from a woman aged 18-29 years in good health.

This clone has only a few counts. The chain links TRBV7-2 to TRBJ2-5; possibly TRBD2 for D (6 bases). CDR3 length: 15 amino acids. Germline V gives CDR1 SGHTA, CDR2 FQGNSA. Trimming pared 5 bases from V and 2 bases from J, leaving 15 bases between. The CDR3 loop is CASSPFWRDQETQYF. For the CDR3, the DNA is TGTGCCAGCAGCCCCTTTTGGAGGGATCAAGAGACCCAGTACTTC.

This chain links TRBV11-3 with TRBJ2-3, with a weak D call TRBD1 (6 bases). V was shortened by 6 bases and J by 0 bases, with 10 bases between the two germline ends. The CDR3 sequence is 14 residues long. CDR1 is SGHNT, CDR2 YENEEA, per germline. The CDR3 loop reads CASSLQGSTDTQYF. In nucleotides, the CDR3 is TGTGCCAGCAGTTTACAGGGTAGCACAGATACGCAGTATTTT. The variable domain in full, with the rest retrieved from reference TRBV11-3 and TRBJ2-3, is EAGVVQSPRYKIIEKKQPVAFWCNPISGHNTLYWYLQNLGQGPELLIRYENEEAVDDSQLPKDRFSAERLKGVDSTLKIQPAELGDSAVYLCASSLQGSTDTQYFGPGTRLTVL.